The 12 T cell receptor beta chains reported below all come from one sample, sequenced in a study of T cell responses to AZD1222 COVID-19 vaccine. The protocol was immunoSEQ multiplex PCR, while the TCRdb copy is restricted to in-frame clones and leaves out a portion. The sample holds approximately 120,000 clones, roughly nine tenths seen once. The sample consisted of peripheral blood, taken on day 0 of AZD1222 vaccination. The receptors originated from an adult in good health.

The CDR3 here is CASSLSPGQVVLNTGELFF. The DNA of the CDR3 is TGTGCCAGCAGTTTATCCCCGGGACAGGTGGTATTGAACACCGGGGAGCTGTTTTTT. V is TRBV28 and J is TRBJ2-2, with 8 nucleotides matching TRBD1. There are 19 residues in the CDR3. J gave up 1 base and V 1 base, and 11 bases lay outside the gene matches. The germline V gene encodes CDR1 MDHEN and CDR2 SYDVKM.

The chain has TRBV4-2 and TRBJ2-4, with a weak D call TRBD1 (5 bases). V lost 4 bases and J 3 bases, leaving 13 bases between the germline ends. The CDR3 is made up of 15 amino acids. Germline V gene lookup returns CDR1 LGHNA and CDR2 YNFKEQ. CDR3 region: CASSLDTPGKNIQYF. Here the CDR3 DNA reads TGTGCCAGCAGCCTGGACACCCCCGGCAAAAACATTCAGTACTTC.

V usage is TRBV24-1 and J usage is TRBJ1-3; D gene unclear. From germline, CDR1 is KGHDR and CDR2 SFDVKD. V gave up 4 bases and J gave up 0 bases, with 9 bases separating them. The CDR3 extends over 15 amino acids. CDR3 in DNA: TGTGCCACCAGTGACCCTCAGCTCTCTGGAAACACCATATATTTT. Translated: CATSDPQLSGNTIYF.

With respect to this clone: Other DNA sequences of this sample code for an identical CDR3. The chain joins TRBV6-5 to TRBJ1-3; 8 bases map to TRBD1. With 2 bases clipped from V and 4 bases from J, the junction kept 4 bases outside the gene matches. Looked up from germline, CDR1 is MNHEY and CDR2 is SVGAGI. The CDR3 is made up of 15 amino acids. In DNA form, the CDR3 reads TGTGCCAGCAGTTACACTACAGGGGGAGGAAACACCATATATTTT. This gives the protein CASSYTTGGGNTIYF.

This clone turned up a few times. The V gene is TRBV18, the J gene TRBJ1-1; tentatively, D is TRBD1 (6 bases). The CDR3 spans 16 residues. Trimming took off 3 bases at V and 5 bases at J, with 19 bases between the two ends. Germline values: CDR1 KGHSH, CDR2 LQKENI. This CDR3 is CASSPIGGRGSTEAFF. The CDR3 DNA follows: TGTGCCAGCTCACCGATCGGGGGCCGGGGGAGTACTGAAGCTTTCTTT.

The rearrangement uses TRBV7-3 and TRBJ2-7; 9 bases line up with TRBD2. The V segment lost 2 bases and the J segment 9 bases; nucleotides outside the gene matches: 8. Per germline, CDR1 SGHTA and CDR2 FQGTGA. The CDR3 loop spans 14 amino acids. CDR3 in amino acids: CASSLVPSGNGQYF. The CDR3 DNA reads TGTGCCAGCAGCTTAGTTCCTAGCGGGAATGGGCAGTACTTC. Supplemented by reference TRBV7-3 and TRBJ2-7, the full variable domain reads GAGVSQTPSNKVTEKGKYVELRCDPISGHTALYWYRQSLGQGPEFLIYFQGTGAADDSGLPNDRFFAVRPEGSVSTLKIQRTERGDSAVYLCASSLVPSGNGQYFGPGTRLTVT.

The chain uses TRBV30 and TRBJ2-7, with D possibly matching TRBD2 (6 bases). The CDR3 has 11 amino acids. With 5 bases removed from V and 9 bases from J, the gap between germline ends came to 14 bases. Germline CDR1 and CDR2: GTSNPN and SVGIG (reference sequence). The chain's CDR3 is CAWGGSAGQYF. CDR3 coding DNA: TGTGCCTGGGGAGGGTCCGCGGGGCAGTACTTC.

A few counts support this clone. V gene TRBV3-1 (or the pseudogene TRBV3-2) combines with J gene TRBJ2-7; 10 positions match TRBD1. The CDR3 length is 16 residues. Germline CDR1 reads LGHDT; CDR2 reads YNNKEL (reference sequence). V was pared by 2 bases and J by 2 bases, with 6 bases of the junction left unmatched. The CDR3 is CASSQPRTGGTYEQYF. For the CDR3, the DNA is TGTGCCAGCAGCCAACCCCGGACAGGGGGGACCTACGAGCAGTACTTC.

This chain connects TRBV7-9 to TRBJ1-5; TRBD1 is a possible D gene (6 bases). The CDR3 has 15 residues. Germline V gene lookup returns CDR1 SEHNR and CDR2 FQNEAQ (reference sequence). Trimming cost V 5 bases and J 1 base, with 12 bases left between them. The CDR3 spells CASSIGQFSNQPQHF. In DNA form, the CDR3 reads TGTGCCAGCAGCATCGGACAGTTCAGCAATCAGCCCCAGCATTTT.

V is TRBV5-4 and J is TRBJ2-3; 8 nucleotides match TRBD1. V shed 4 bases and J 8 bases; nucleotides not matched to a gene: 9. The CDR3 has 14 amino acids. CDR1 is SGHNT and CDR2 is YYREEE in the germline V gene (reference sequence). The CDR3 loop reads CASSRTGGGLTQYF. The CDR3 DNA is TGTGCCAGCAGCAGAACAGGGGGAGGTCTTACGCAGTATTTT.

The chain links TRBV19 to TRBJ1-1; D perhaps matches TRBD1 (5 bases). Germline CDR1 reads LNHDA; CDR2 reads SQIVND (reference sequence). V gave up 7 bases and J gave up 6 bases, with 15 bases separating them. The CDR3 length is 13 residues. This chain's CDR3 is CASISGGLAEAFF. CDR3 DNA sequence: TGTGCCAGTATCTCGGGGGGATTGGCTGAAGCTTTCTTT.

The rearrangement links TRBV9 to TRBJ2-5, with 10 nucleotides matching TRBD1. In germline, CDR1 is SGDLS, CDR2 YYNGEE. The CDR3 is made up of 15 amino acids. The V gene end was trimmed by 2 bases and the J gene end by 2 bases; junction bases not matched to a gene: 3. The CDR3: CASSVTGGPQETQYF. The CDR3 bases are TGTGCCAGCAGCGTGACAGGGGGCCCTCAAGAGACCCAGTACTTC.